Listed below are T cell receptor beta chains from one sample, sequenced in a study of T cell responses to AZD1222 COVID-19 vaccine. Assay used: immunoSEQ multiplex PCR; TCRdb lists only in-frame clones, some missing. The sample contains about 94,000 clones, 70% to 90% of which appear only once. Sequenced material: peripheral blood, taken 28 days after the second AZD1222 dose. The receptor set was obtained from an adult who received the AZD1222 COVID-19 vaccine. The CDR3 runs from the conserved cysteine through the conserved F or W. A D gene is named only where the DNA matches it firmly.

D	V	CDR3
TRBD1	TRBV2	CASSGTGSMAYEQYF
NA	TRBV4-1	CASSQDGRGNYGYTF
NA	TRBV20-1	CSASGRTGNQPQHF
NA	TRBV10-3	CAISDRRGSTEAFF
NA	TRBV4-2	CASGPLGLGSYNEQFF
NA	TRBV25-1	CASSDGGPSYNEQFF
TRBD1	TRBV6-6	CASSPLWTGEPATNEKLFF
NA	TRBV5-4	CASSSDSSTDTQYF
NA	TRBV11-3	CASSPPGDTQYF
NA	TRBV25-1	CASSGLTLPRETQYF
NA	TRBV7-2	CASSQTPDTQYF
TRBD1	TRBV2	CASSLAGTAYQPQHF
NA	TRBV5-1	CASSSGPEQFF